The text below deals with one T cell receptor (beta chain). No antigen is known for it. The sample comes from a study of cytomegalovirus exposure and HLA in healthy donors. At the level of the study: Inside one of the first data releases sat about 85 million unique TCRs taken from HLA-typed donors. Broader study findings: Across HLA loci, a later analysis found differing TCR association rates, with DRB1 most and HLA-C fewest. A missense variant in DCLRE1C was later tied to TCR beta V- and J-gene trimming. A later analysis reported that several of the most significant clusters appeared to be linked to common viral pathogens, among them Epstein-Barr virus.

PCR was performed using 60 Vbeta and 13 Jbeta primers. The table came from immunoSEQ multiplex PCR; TCRdb's copy has only in-frame clones and leaves some out. Its table records approximately 140,000 clones. This CDR3 has 14 residues. V was shortened by 4 bases and J by 9 bases, with 16 bases between the two germline ends. CDR1 and CDR2 from the germline V gene are MGHRA and YSYEKL. The chain links TRBV4-1 to TRBJ1-5; D is undetermined. The specimen was PBMCs. This TCR was sampled from a young woman in good health and CMV-seronegative. The chain's CDR3 is CASSPDSSWGPQHF. In DNA, the CDR3 is TGCGCCAGCAGCCCGGACTCCTCCTGGGGGCCCCAGCATTTT.